The 3 T cell receptor beta chains listed next were all sequenced from one sample in a study of identical twins. TCRdb redid the calling of the 5' RACE reads with MiXCR, one entry per CDR3 protein. The repertoire includes 270,000 or so distinct CDR3 sequences, about 8.9% of them detected once, and 3% to 3.5% sits in the top ten. These sequences were also reported in another study, on yellow fever vaccine responses in identical twins.

The sample consisted of CD8+ T cells sorted from blood. All receptors derive from a woman younger than 35 in good health.

The rearrangement uses TRBV2 and TRBJ2-1, with D unclear. The CDR3 is 16 residues long. Germline lookup yields CDR1 SNHLY and CDR2 FYNNEI. Trimming took 0 bases from V and 0 from J, leaving 9 bases between them. The CDR3 DNA follows: TGTGCCAGCAGTGAAGCATTGGCGGTCTCCTACAATGAGCAGTTCTTC. Translated, it gives CASSEALAVSYNEQFF.

This clonotype occurred many times. This rearrangement joins TRBV6-1 to TRBJ2-7; D assignment may be TRBD1 or TRBD2 (5 bases each). V dropped 8 bases and J dropped 1 base, with 18 bases sitting between them. This CDR3 comprises 15 residues. Germline CDR1 reads MNHNS; CDR2 reads SASEGT. CDR3 in amino acids: CASEAARDGSYEQYF. As DNA, the CDR3 is TGTGCCAGCGAAGCTGCCCGGGACGGATCCTACGAGCAGTACTTC.

This clonotype was recorded many times. The chain carries TRBV20-1 and TRBJ1-1, with D unresolved. Trimming cost V 0 bases and J 4 bases, with 9 bases left between them. CDR1 and CDR2 (germline): DFQATT, SNEGSKA (reference sequence). The CDR3 runs 13 residues. CDR3 sequence: CSARDHRGTEAFF. As DNA, the CDR3 is TGCAGTGCTAGAGATCACCGGGGCACTGAAGCTTTCTTT.